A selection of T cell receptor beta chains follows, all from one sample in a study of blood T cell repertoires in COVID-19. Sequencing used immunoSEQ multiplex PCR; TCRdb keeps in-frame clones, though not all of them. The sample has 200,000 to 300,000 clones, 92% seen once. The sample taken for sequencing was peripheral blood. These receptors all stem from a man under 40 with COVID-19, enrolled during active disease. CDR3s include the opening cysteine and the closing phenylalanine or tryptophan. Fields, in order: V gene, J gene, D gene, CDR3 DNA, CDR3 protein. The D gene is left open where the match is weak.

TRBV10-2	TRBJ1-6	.	TGCGCCAGCTACTCACAGGGTACGGGAAATTCACCCCTCCACTTT	CASYSQGTGNSPLHF
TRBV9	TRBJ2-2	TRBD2	TGTGCCAGCAGCACCCGACTTGGGTTAGCGGGGAGCGGGGAGCTGTTTTTT	CASSTRLGLAGSGELFF
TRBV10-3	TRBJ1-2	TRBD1	TGTGCCATCAGTTCGACAGGGGGGAACTATGGCTACACCTTC	CAISSTGGNYGYTF
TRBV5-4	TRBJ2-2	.	TGTGCCAGCAGCTTGAACAGCCAAGACACCGGGGAGCTGTTTTTT	CASSLNSQDTGELFF
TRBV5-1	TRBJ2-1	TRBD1	TGCGCCAGCAGCTTGGGACAGGGTTCCTACAATGAGCAGTTCTTC	CASSLGQGSYNEQFF
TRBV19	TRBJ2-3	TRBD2	TGTGCCAGTACCAACGGGGGGAAGCCCACAGATACGCAGTATTTT	CASTNGGKPTDTQYF
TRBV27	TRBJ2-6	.	TGTGCCAGCAGTTTAATAACAGGGGGGGTTAGCTCTGGGGCCAACGTCCTGACTTTC	CASSLITGGVSSGANVLTF
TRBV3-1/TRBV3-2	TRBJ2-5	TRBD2	TGTGCCAGCAGCCAAACTTTTAGCGGGGGGTACCAAGAGACCCAGTACTTC	CASSQTFSGGYQETQYF
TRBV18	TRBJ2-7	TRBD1	TGTGCCAGCTCACCGGGGACAGTGGGACCCTACGAGCAGTACTTC	CASSPGTVGPYEQYF
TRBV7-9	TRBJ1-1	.	TGTGCCAGCAGCATGGTTAGTGGGAACACTGAAGCTTTCTTT	CASSMVSGNTEAFF